This T cell receptor (beta chain) derives from a study of regulatory T cells in long-lasting Graves disease. Germline CDR1 LGHDT, CDR2 YNNKEL (reference sequence). With 1 base removed from V and 3 bases from J, the gap between germline ends came to 7 bases. The CDR3 has 13 amino acids. This clonotype has a count of ten or more. Building of the TCR beta libraries involved iRepertoire HTBI primers and Arm-PCR of CDR3 regions. TCRdb reanalysed the multiplex PCR reads using MiXCR and keeps one entry per CDR3 protein. The data hold about 470,000 distinct CDR3 sequences, with 15% observed a single time. The time point: newly diagnosed GD, antithyroid drugs for less than 3 months. PBMC-extracted RNA yielded the TCR library. The same data also went into a second study, on T cells in Graves' hyperthyroidism and ophthalmopathy. That work states: Patients having uncontrolled infection, another autoimmune disease, pregnancy or lactation were not included.

The sequence was collected from a woman aged 30 to 39 with Graves disease. Material: peripheral blood mononuclear cells (PBMCs), obtained at new diagnosis, from a patient treated with antithyroid drugs. V and J are TRBV3-1 and TRBJ2-7; perhaps TRBD1 as D (5 bases). The CDR3 DNA is TGTGCCAGCAGCCAAGTGCAGGGCTACGAGCAGTACTTC. As protein: CASSQVQGYEQYF.